These 22 T cell receptor beta chains share one sample of origin, sequenced in a study of regulatory T cells in long-lasting Graves disease. For TCR beta, libraries came from iRepertoire HTBI primers and Arm-PCR of CDR3 regions. TCRdb re-called the multiplex PCR reads through MiXCR, storing one row per CDR3 protein. The sample yields around 250,000 distinct CDR3 sequences, over 20% seen once. Sample time point: newly diagnosed GD, antithyroid drugs for less than 3 months. From PBMCs, RNA was extracted and then used to make the TCR library. The sequencing used peripheral blood mononuclear cells (PBMCs), collected at new diagnosis, from a patient treated with antithyroid drugs. These receptors originate from a female donor with Graves disease.

A note on this clonotype: It differs at one base from a far larger clone, so likely a read error. The chain employs TRBV11-1 and TRBJ2-7, with D possibly matching TRBD1 (6 bases). The CDR3 runs 14 residues. Between the trimmed V and J ends, which lost 5 bases and 0 bases, there was a span of 11 bases. Per germline, CDR1 SGHAT and CDR2 FQDESV (reference sequence). CDR3 in DNA: TGTGCCAGCAGCCTCAGGACAGTCTCCTACGAGCAGTACTTC. As protein: CASSLRTVSYEQYF. Full variable domain (outside the CDR3, taken from reference TRBV11-1 and TRBJ2-7): EAEVAQSPRYKITEKSQAVAFWCDPISGHATLYWYRQILGQGPELLVQFQDESVVDDSQLPKDRFSAERLKGVDSTLKIQPAELGDSAMYLCASSLRTVSYEQYFGPGTRLTVT.

The V gene is TRBV20-1, the J gene TRBJ1-1; no definite D call. Germline loops: CDR1 DFQATT, CDR2 SNEGSKA (reference sequence). Between the trimmed V and J ends, which lost 6 bases and 5 bases, there was a span of 13 bases. CDR3 size: 12 residues. The CDR3 DNA follows: TGCAGTGCCCCCTCGGCGCAGACTGAAGCTTTCTTT. It encodes CSAPSAQTEAFF.

This clonotype was seen a single time. The chain recombines TRBV9 with TRBJ2-4, with 12 bases matching TRBD2. Looked up from germline, CDR1 is SGDLS and CDR2 is YYNGEE. V trimming: 0 bases; J trimming: 6 bases; junction bases outside the gene matches: 10. The CDR3 consists of 18 residues. CDR3 DNA sequence: TGTGCCAGCAGCGTAGGCCCTAGCGGGAGGGGGGCTCCAAACATTCAGTACTTC. This translates into CASSVGPSGRGAPNIQYF.

Concerning this clonotype: Given a much more abundant clone one base away, this may be a read error. The chain links TRBV9 to TRBJ2-1, with no clear D. Germline loops: CDR1 SGDLS, CDR2 YYNGEE. The CDR3 runs 14 residues. The DNA of the CDR3 is TGTGCCGGCAGCGTAGGCCCCAGGCGAAATGAGCAGTTCTTC. Amino acids: CAGSVGPRRNEQFF.

This clonotype was counted ten times or more. This chain uses TRBV7-2 with TRBJ1-1; TRBD1 matches at 10 bases. Germline V gene sequence: CDR1 SGHTA, CDR2 FQGNSA. Unmatched junction bases numbered 8, after V lost 5 bases and J lost 5 bases. CDR3 size: 15 residues. CDR3 region: CASSPTTGGWTEAFF. CDR3 sequence (DNA): TGTGCCAGCAGCCCAACGACAGGGGGCTGGACTGAAGCTTTCTTT.

This clonotype has only a few counts. This sequence may be a read error, since a much larger clone differs from it by one base. V and J are TRBV5-4 and TRBJ1-5; TRBD1 is a possible D gene (6 bases). Between the trimmed V and J ends, which lost 3 bases and 3 bases, there was a span of 7 bases. Germline V CDR1 and CDR2: SGHNT, YYREEE (reference sequence). The CDR3 spans 13 residues. This chain's CDR3 is CASSSGVNQPQHF. The CDR3 DNA sequence: TGTGCCAGCAGCTCAGGGGTCAATCAGCCCCAGCATTTT.

This clonotype was detected ten times or more. The V gene is TRBV28, the J gene TRBJ2-6, with TRBD2 matching over 8 bases. The J segment lost 0 bases and the V segment lost 3 bases, leaving 7 bases of the junction unmatched. The CDR3 runs 18 residues. Germline V gives CDR1 MDHEN, CDR2 SYDVKM. In DNA form, the CDR3 reads TGTGCCAGCAGTTTTCGGGGGGGACCAAGCTCTGGGGCCAACGTCCTGACTTTC. The encoded protein is CASSFRGGPSSGANVLTF.

In its sample, this clonotype was seen once. CDR3 bases: TGCGCCAGCAGCCGGGGACAGGGCTCAGATACGCAGTATTTT. Translated, it gives CASSRGQGSDTQYF. This chain joins TRBV5-1 and TRBJ2-3, with TRBD1 identical over 9 bases. J lost 4 bases, V lost 4 bases, and 4 bases had no gene match. Looked up from germline, CDR1 is SGHRS and CDR2 is YFSETQ. CDR3 length equals 14 residues. The full variable domain, its missing parts supplied by reference TRBV5-1 and TRBJ2-3, is KAGVTQTPRYLIKTRGQQVTLSCSPISGHRSVSWYQQTPGQGLQFLFEYFSETQRNKGNFPGRFSGRQFSNSRSEMNVSTLELGDSALYLCASSRGQGSDTQYFGPGTRLTVL.

The chain couples TRBV2 to TRBJ2-7, with a tentative D call TRBD2 (5 bases). Germline assignment: CDR1 SNHLY and CDR2 FYNNEI. Trimming left V 1 base short and J 5 bases short, with 9 bases between. This CDR3 has 13 amino acids. Written as DNA, the CDR3 is TGTGCCAGCAGTGAAGGAGTGCGGGACGAGCAGTACTTC. Translation gives CASSEGVRDEQYF.

This clonotype showed up many times. The V gene is TRBV6-1, the J gene TRBJ1-4, with TRBD1 as a possible D gene (5 bases). CDR3 length: 17 residues. V was trimmed by 6 bases and J by 2 bases, leaving 19 bases between them. CDR1 and CDR2 from the germline V gene are MNHNS and SASEGT. The CDR3 nucleotides read TGTGCCAGCAGCCCCGGTGGGGGGTCCTTGACTAATGAAAAACTGTTTTTT. Translated, it gives CASSPGGGSLTNEKLFF.

There are a few counts of this clonotype. The junction departs from germline at one end; a sequencing error may be responsible. CDR3 in amino acids: CTISVRLENTEAFF. The DNA for the CDR3 is TGTACCATCAGTGTACGGTTGGAGAACACTGAAGCTTTCTTT. This sequence joins TRBV10-3 and TRBJ1-1, with unresolved D. From germline, CDR1 is ENHRY and CDR2 SYGVKD. The CDR3 loop spans 14 amino acids.

A word on this clonotype: This may arise from a read error, as a much more abundant clone is one base away. The CDR3, as DNA: TGCGCCAGCAGCTTCGAGCGGGAGCGGGAGCAGTACTTC. Amino acids: CASSFEREREQYF. V gene TRBV5-1 combines with J gene TRBJ2-7, with 8 bases fitting TRBD2. Germline CDR1 and CDR2: SGHRS and YFSETQ. Trimming at V came to 2 bases and at J to 7 bases, leaving 5 bases not matched to a gene. This CDR3 has 13 amino acids.

This clonotype was seen ten or more times. CDR3 DNA: TGTGCCAGCAGCCGACGGACAGGGTCTGGAAACACCATATATTTT. Its translation: CASSRRTGSGNTIYF. The chain has TRBV7-2 and TRBJ1-3, with TRBD1 identical over 8 bases. With 5 bases clipped from V and 1 base from J, the junction kept 4 bases outside the gene matches. The CDR3 extends over 15 amino acids. Germline CDR1 reads SGHTA; CDR2 reads FQGNSA. The full variable domain, rest sourced from reference TRBV7-2 and TRBJ1-3, is GAGVSQSPSNKVTEKGKDVELRCDPISGHTALYWYRQSLGQGLEFLIYFQGNSAPDKSGLPSDRFSAERTGGSVSTLTIQRTQQEDSAVYLCASSRRTGSGNTIYFGEGSWLTVV.

The gene calls are TRBV6-1 and TRBJ2-7, with 8 bases aligning to TRBD2. The germline V gene encodes CDR1 MNHNS and CDR2 SASEGT. This CDR3 has 14 residues. V lost 8 bases to trimming and J lost 2 bases; unmatched junction nucleotides: 8. The CDR3 bases are TGTGCCAGCGCGACTAGCGAGAGTACCTACGAGCAGTACTTC. Its protein product is CASATSESTYEQYF.

A note on this clonotype: This may be a read error, as it is one base from a much larger clone. The chain uses TRBV12-3 or TRBV12-4 and TRBJ2-7; 9 nucleotides line up with TRBD1. The CDR3 runs to 12 residues. The chain's CDR3 is CASGTGSHEQHF. In DNA, the CDR3 is TGTGCCAGCGGGACAGGGAGTCACGAGCAGCACTTC.

This clonotype was detected many times. V and J are TRBV28 and TRBJ1-1; weak D call: TRBD1 (6 bases). This CDR3 is 13 amino acids long. From germline, CDR1 is MDHEN and CDR2 SYDVKM. The V end lost 1 base, the J end lost 7 bases, and 10 bases lay between the germline ends. The CDR3 sequence: CASSLLGGNEAFF. The CDR3 DNA reads as TGTGCCAGCAGTTTATTAGGGGGGAATGAAGCTTTCTTT.

This clonotype showed up many times. The rearrangement uses TRBV12-3 or TRBV12-4 and TRBJ1-1; no clear D. This CDR3 contains 13 residues. V shed 3 bases and J shed 4 bases, with 9 bases lying between them. The CDR3 DNA reads TGTGCCAGCAGTTTGTCGGTGACCACTGAAGCTTTCTTT. Translated: CASSLSVTTEAFF.

This clonotype was counted many times. The rearrangement uses TRBV6-2 or TRBV6-3 and TRBJ2-6; D is possibly TRBD2 (6 bases). Trimming pared 7 bases from V and 4 bases from J, leaving 14 bases between. Per the germline V gene, CDR1 is MNHEY and CDR2 is SVGEGT. This CDR3 has 15 residues. CDR3 region: CASKAGGAGANVLTF. CDR3 nucleotide sequence: TGTGCCAGCAAAGCCGGGGGAGCCGGGGCCAACGTCCTGACTTTC.

This clonotype has a count of ten or more. The chain has TRBV7-2 and TRBJ2-7; unclear D gene. Per the germline V gene, CDR1 is SGHTA and CDR2 is FQGNSA. Trimming left V 2 bases short and J 2 bases short, with 13 bases between. The CDR3 covers 15 residues. The CDR3 DNA follows: TGTGCCAGCAGCTTAATGGGGTCGGGTACCTACGAGCAGTACTTC. Its translation: CASSLMGSGTYEQYF.

This rearrangement joins TRBV6-1 to TRBJ2-4; D unclear. Germline CDR1 MNHNS, CDR2 SASEGT. The V and J ends lost 3 bases and 4 bases respectively, with 10 bases between them. This CDR3 region has 14 residues. CDR3 in DNA: TGTGCCAGCAGTGAGGAGAACGGAAAAAACATTCAGTACTTC. The encoded protein is CASSEENGKNIQYF.

Turning to this clonotype: A read error is possible here, since a much larger clone lies one base away. The rearrangement uses TRBV24-1 and TRBJ1-1; D not certain. The V gene's germline CDR1 is KGHDR and CDR2 SFDVKD. The V gene lost 4 bases and the J gene lost 3 bases, with 8 bases spanning the gap. The CDR3 covers 13 residues. The CDR3 loop reads CATSENKDTEAFF. As DNA, the CDR3 is TGTGCCACCAGTGAAAACAAGGACACTGAAGCTTTCTTT.

The chain joins TRBV6-4 to TRBJ1-2; a possible D gene is TRBD1 (5 bases). This CDR3 has 13 amino acids. V lost 5 bases and J lost 3, with 10 bases in between. Germline V gene lookup returns CDR1 MRHNA and CDR2 SNTAGT. The CDR3 reads CASSRGRDYGYTF. CDR3 nucleotides: TGTGCCAGCAGTCGGGGCAGAGACTATGGCTACACCTTC.